This is a list of T cell receptor beta chains from one sample in a study of patients and donors after allogeneic stem cell transplantation. TCRdb redid the calling of the RT-PCR reads with MiXCR, one entry per CDR3 protein. Of around 150,000 distinct CDR3 sequences listed, about two fifths are singletons. Specimen: blood, either unsorted or a sorted T cell fraction (not recorded which). The receptor set was obtained from a human donor who was either an allogeneic HSCT recipient or a stem cell or donor lymphocyte infusion donor (not recorded which). It is not recorded whose cells these are; they may come from a transplant donor. The CDR3 runs from the conserved cysteine through the conserved F or W. Fields, in order: V gene, J gene, clone size, D gene, CDR3 length, CDR3 DNA, CDR3 protein. The D gene is left open where the match is weak. A row's size may be missing; if present it is once, few, many or a size class.

TRBV11-2	TRBJ2-1	NA	NA	14	TGTGCCAGCAGCTTAGGTAGCTCCTACAATGAGCAGTTCTTC	CASSLGSSYNEQFF
TRBV25-1	TRBJ2-1	NA	TRBD2	16	TGTGCCAGCAGTGTGCTAGCGGGGGTCCCTGGGAATGAGCAGTTCTTC	CASSVLAGVPGNEQFF
TRBV24-1	TRBJ2-1	few	TRBD1	16	TGTGCCACCAGTGATGCCGGGACAGGGTACTACAATGAGCAGTTCTTC	CATSDAGTGYYNEQFF
TRBV5-1	TRBJ1-5	NA	NA	13	TGCGCCAGCAGCCCCACAGGGTATCAGCCCCAGCATTTT	CASSPTGYQPQHF
TRBV6-2/TRBV6-3	TRBJ1-5	few	NA	15	TGTGCCAGCAGTTTACAGGGATCGCGCAATCAGCCCCAGCATTTT	CASSLQGSRNQPQHF
TRBV4-3	TRBJ1-4	NA	NA	15	TGCGCCAGCAGCCAAGGGGGAGGGCCTTCCGAAAAACTGTTTTTT	CASSQGGGPSEKLFF
TRBV6-5	TRBJ2-2	NA	NA	16	TGTGCCAGCAGTTACTTCGGGGAAGTGGGCACCGGGGAGCTGTTTTTT	CASSYFGEVGTGELFF
TRBV29-1	TRBJ1-2	NA	NA	13	TGCAGCGTTGACCGCTACACTAACTATGGCTACACCTTC	CSVDRYTNYGYTF
TRBV2	TRBJ1-1	few	NA	14	TGTGCCAGCAGTGAGGCCCAGGGGTTCACTGAAGCTTTCTTT	CASSEAQGFTEAFF
TRBV20-1	TRBJ1-2	NA	TRBD1	14	TGCAGTGCTTTGACAGGGGGCGCGAGCTATGGCTACACCTTC	CSALTGGASYGYTF
TRBV6-1	TRBJ2-1	NA	NA	13	TGTGCCAGCATTCTCACCCAGGGAAATGAGCAGTTCTTC	CASILTQGNEQFF
TRBV6-2/TRBV6-3	TRBJ1-2	NA	TRBD1	12	TGTGCCATCTTCGACAGGGCCTATGGCTACACCTTC	CAIFDRAYGYTF
TRBV7-6	TRBJ1-6	few	TRBD1	15	TGTGCCAGCAGCTTAGCGTCAGGGGGCGGTTCACCCCTCCACTTT	CASSLASGGGSPLHF
TRBV20-1	TRBJ1-3	NA	NA	13	TGCAGTGCCCCGGACGGCTCTGGAAACACCATATATTTT	CSAPDGSGNTIYF
TRBV24-1	TRBJ1-5	many	TRBD1	14	TGTGCCACCAGTGATTGGGGACAGAGTCAGCCCCAGCATTTT	CATSDWGQSQPQHF
TRBV28	TRBJ1-4	few	NA	15	TGTGCCAGCAGTCACCGGCCCGAAATGAGCGAAAAACTGTTTTTT	CASSHRPEMSEKLFF
TRBV29-1	TRBJ1-2	NA	NA	9	TGCAGCGTTGACGGGATTTACACCTTC	CSVDGIYTF
TRBV3-1	TRBJ2-1	NA	NA	14	TGTGCCAGTAGCCTTCGACCCACCTACAATGAGCAGTTCTTC	CASSLRPTYNEQFF
TRBV6-6	TRBJ1-2	NA	NA	16	TGTGCCAGCAGTACCTCAGGGGTCTCTCCTAACTATGGCTACACCTTC	CASSTSGVSPNYGYTF
TRBV7-2	TRBJ2-2	NA	NA	13	TGTGCCAGCAGCTTCACCGGGAGCGGGGAGCTGTTTTTT	CASSFTGSGELFF
TRBV5-5	TRBJ1-6	few	NA	16	TGTGCCAGCAGCCCAACCGGACTAGCCCAACCTTCACCCCTCCACTTT	CASSPTGLAQPSPLHF
TRBV6-5	TRBJ1-1	NA	TRBD1	14	TGTGCCAGCAGTTTCTCGACAGGGGGACCTGAAGCTTTCTTT	CASSFSTGGPEAFF
TRBV6-5	TRBJ2-3	NA	NA	16	TGTGCCAGCAGAGTTTCTAGCGCGCTTTTCACAGATACGCAGTATTTT	CASRVSSALFTDTQYF
TRBV12-3/TRBV12-4	TRBJ1-1	NA	TRBD1	14	TGTGCCAGCAGGGCAACAGGGGAAAACACTGAAGCTTTCTTT	CASRATGENTEAFF
TRBV18	TRBJ1-1	NA	TRBD1	15	TGTGCCAGCTCACCTCCCTCGACAGGGCACACTGAAGCTTTCTTT	CASSPPSTGHTEAFF
TRBV7-8	TRBJ1-2	few	TRBD1	14	TGTGCCAGCAGCTTGGGGACAGGGGCGAATGGCTACACCTTC	CASSLGTGANGYTF
TRBV20-1	TRBJ2-3	NA	TRBD1	14	TGCAGTGCTACCGGGACAGCTAGCACAGATACGCAGTATTTT	CSATGTASTDTQYF
TRBV25-1	TRBJ2-2	NA	NA	11	TGTGCCAGCAAGAACACCGGGGAGCTGTTTTTT	CASKNTGELFF
TRBV24-1	TRBJ2-1	NA	NA	13	TGTGCCACCAGGGACAATTTGAAGGATGAGCAGTTCTTC	CATRDNLKDEQFF
TRBV11-2	TRBJ1-1	NA	NA	16	TGTGCCAGCAGCCCAACTGGCTTACAGGGCTTTCTTGAAGCTTTCTTT	CASSPTGLQGFLEAFF
TRBV6-1	TRBJ1-1	NA	TRBD1	14	TGTGCCAGCAGTACCGGGACAGGGTCCACTGAAGCTTTCTTT	CASSTGTGSTEAFF
TRBV9	TRBJ2-2	NA	NA	15	TGTGCCAGCAGCGTAGGAGCTAGCGAGTCCGGGGAGCTGTTTTTT	CASSVGASESGELFF
TRBV28	TRBJ2-3	few	NA	16	TGTGCCAGCAGTCGGGGCTCACAAGTTAGCACAGATACGCAGTATTTT	CASSRGSQVSTDTQYF
TRBV11-2	TRBJ1-2	NA	NA	14	TGTGCCAGCAGCTTAGAAGGGGTTGCTGGGGGCTACACCTTC	CASSLEGVAGGYTF
TRBV7-9	TRBJ1-1	NA	NA	16	TGTGCCAGCAGCTTAGGTCCCCCGGTAGGGAACACTGAAGCTTTCTTT	CASSLGPPVGNTEAFF
TRBV12-3/TRBV12-4	TRBJ1-1	few	NA	14	TGTGCCAGCAGTCGACCAGGGGAGAACACTGAAGCTTTCTTT	CASSRPGENTEAFF
TRBV6-6	TRBJ1-5	few	NA	13	TGTGCCAGCAGGGCGGACCTCCATCAGCCCCAGCATTTT	CASRADLHQPQHF
TRBV12-3/TRBV12-4	TRBJ1-5	NA	NA	15	TGTGCCAGCAGTTTGGGGATTCACAGCAATCAGCCCCAGCATTTT	CASSLGIHSNQPQHF
TRBV12-3/TRBV12-4	TRBJ2-2	NA	NA	13	TGTGCCACTTCGAAGGGGAATGTAGGGGAGCTGTTTTTT	CATSKGNVGELFF
TRBV11-2	TRBJ1-3	NA	NA	16	TGTGCCAGCAGCGGCTTACCCCCGAGCTCTGGAAACACCATATATTTT	CASSGLPPSSGNTIYF
TRBV5-1	TRBJ2-1	NA	TRBD2	16	TGCGCCAGCAGCTTATCCCCTAGCGGGGGGATCGATGAGCAGTTCTTC	CASSLSPSGGIDEQFF
TRBV20-1	TRBJ1-5	NA	NA	15	TGCAGTGCTAGTTCCCAACAGGGCTGGTTGAAGGCCCAGCATTTT	CSASSQQGWLKAQHF
TRBV27	TRBJ2-2	NA	NA	17	TGTGCCAGCAGTTTATCAAACGGGGGCATGATTGGCGGGGAGCTGTTTTTT	CASSLSNGGMIGGELFF